This T cell receptor beta chain was obtained from a study of regulatory dendritic cells for organ transplantation. Broader study findings: Memory T cells were less diverse than naive, with memory CD8+ most oligoclonal.

CFSE-labeled sorted T cells met regulatory or mature dendritic cells for about five days. Comments on this clone: As yet, its antigen is unknown.

TCRdb's copy holds only in-frame clones and misses some; the assay was immunoSEQ multiplex PCR. The table includes fewer than 25,000 clones, approximately 85% detected once. This sequence was found in a human donor in good health. Sample: naive CD4+ T cells from blood cultured with regulatory dendritic cells. Subset given: CD45RA+ naive T cells.

The CDR3 protein is CASMRGTQETQYF. In DNA, the CDR3 is TGTGCCAGTATGAGGGGTACCCAAGAGACCCAGTACTTC. The J gene is TRBJ2-5, the V gene TRBV19, with D perhaps matching TRBD1 or TRBD2 (5 bases each). Looked up from germline, CDR1 is LNHDA and CDR2 is SQIVND (reference sequence). The CDR3 runs 13 residues. V lost 7 bases, J lost 1 base, and 10 bases lay in between.